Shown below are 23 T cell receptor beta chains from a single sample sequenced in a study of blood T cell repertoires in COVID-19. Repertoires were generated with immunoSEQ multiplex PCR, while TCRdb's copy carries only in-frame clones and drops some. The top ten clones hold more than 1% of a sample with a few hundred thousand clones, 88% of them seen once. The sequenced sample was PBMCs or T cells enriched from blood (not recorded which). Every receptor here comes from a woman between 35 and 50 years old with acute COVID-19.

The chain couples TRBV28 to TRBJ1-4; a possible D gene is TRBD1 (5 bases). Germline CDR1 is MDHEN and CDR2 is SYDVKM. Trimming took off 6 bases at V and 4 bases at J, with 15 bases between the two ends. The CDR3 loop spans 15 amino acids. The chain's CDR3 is CASRLILGHNEKLFF. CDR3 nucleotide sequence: TGTGCCAGCAGATTAATATTGGGGCATAATGAAAAACTGTTTTTT.

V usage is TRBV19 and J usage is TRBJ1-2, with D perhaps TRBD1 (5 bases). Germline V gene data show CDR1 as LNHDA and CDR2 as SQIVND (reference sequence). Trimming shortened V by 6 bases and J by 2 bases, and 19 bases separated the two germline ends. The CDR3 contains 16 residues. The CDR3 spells CASRQRLGLTNYGYTF. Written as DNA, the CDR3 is TGTGCCAGTAGGCAACGCCTGGGACTTACGAACTATGGCTACACCTTC.

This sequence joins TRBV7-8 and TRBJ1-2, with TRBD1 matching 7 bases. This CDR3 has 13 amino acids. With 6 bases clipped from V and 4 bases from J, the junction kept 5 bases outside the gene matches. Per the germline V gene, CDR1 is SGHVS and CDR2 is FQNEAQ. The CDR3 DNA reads TGTGCCAGCAGTTATGGGACAGCCTATGGCTACACCTTC. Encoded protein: CASSYGTAYGYTF.

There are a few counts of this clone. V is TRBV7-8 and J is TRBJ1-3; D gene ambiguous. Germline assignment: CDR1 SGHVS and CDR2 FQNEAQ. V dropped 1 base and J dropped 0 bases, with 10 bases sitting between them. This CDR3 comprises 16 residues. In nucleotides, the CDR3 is TGTGCCAGCAGCTTAGTTATCCCAGTCTCTGGAAACACCATATATTTT. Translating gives CASSLVIPVSGNTIYF.

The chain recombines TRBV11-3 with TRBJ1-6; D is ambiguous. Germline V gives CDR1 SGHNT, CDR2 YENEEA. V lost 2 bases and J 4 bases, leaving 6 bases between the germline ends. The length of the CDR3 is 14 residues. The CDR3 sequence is CASSLKSYNSPLHF. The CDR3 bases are TGTGCCAGCAGCTTAAAGAGTTATAATTCACCCCTCCACTTT.

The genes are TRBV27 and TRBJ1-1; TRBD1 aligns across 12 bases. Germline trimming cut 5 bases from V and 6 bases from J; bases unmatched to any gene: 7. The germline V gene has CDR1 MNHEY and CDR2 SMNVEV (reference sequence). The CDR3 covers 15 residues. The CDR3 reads CASSPGTGGASEAFF. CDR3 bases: TGTGCCAGCAGTCCCGGGACAGGGGGCGCGTCTGAAGCTTTCTTT.

The chain's CDR3 is CASSSMQGNQPQHF. The CDR3 nucleotides are TGTGCCAGCAGCTCAATGCAGGGGAATCAGCCCCAGCATTTT. This rearrangement joins TRBV7-2 to TRBJ1-5; possible D gene TRBD1, 6 bases. V lost 4 bases to trimming and J lost 4 bases, with 11 bases between them. This CDR3 region has 14 residues. In germline, CDR1 is SGHTA, CDR2 FQGNSA.

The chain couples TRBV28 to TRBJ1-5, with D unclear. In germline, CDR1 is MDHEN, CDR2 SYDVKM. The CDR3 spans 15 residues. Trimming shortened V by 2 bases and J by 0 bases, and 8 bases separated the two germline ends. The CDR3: CASSLPGLSNQPQHF. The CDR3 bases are TGTGCCAGCAGTTTACCAGGACTTAGCAATCAGCCCCAGCATTTT.

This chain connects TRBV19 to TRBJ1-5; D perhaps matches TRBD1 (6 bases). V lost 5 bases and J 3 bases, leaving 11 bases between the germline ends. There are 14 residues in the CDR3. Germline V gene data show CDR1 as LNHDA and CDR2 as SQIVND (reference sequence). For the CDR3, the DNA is TGTGCCAGTAGTCTGGGACACCTCAATCAGCCCCAGCATTTT. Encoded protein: CASSLGHLNQPQHF. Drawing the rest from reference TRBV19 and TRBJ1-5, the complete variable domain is DGGITQSPKYLFRKEGQNVTLSCEQNLNHDAMYWYRQDPGQGLRLIYYSQIVNDFQKGDIAEGYSVSREKKESFPLTVTSAQKNPTAFYLCASSLGHLNQPQHFGDGTRLSIL.

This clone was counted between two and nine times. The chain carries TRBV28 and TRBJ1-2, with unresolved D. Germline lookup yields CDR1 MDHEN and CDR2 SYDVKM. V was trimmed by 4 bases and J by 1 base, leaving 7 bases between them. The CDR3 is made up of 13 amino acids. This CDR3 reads CASSSENNYGYTF. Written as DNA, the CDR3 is TGTGCCAGCAGTTCAGAAAATAACTATGGCTACACCTTC.

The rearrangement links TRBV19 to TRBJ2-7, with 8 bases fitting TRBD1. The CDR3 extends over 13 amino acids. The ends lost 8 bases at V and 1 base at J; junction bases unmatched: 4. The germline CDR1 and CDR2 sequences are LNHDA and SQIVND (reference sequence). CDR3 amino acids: CASANRGSYEQYF. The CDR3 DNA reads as TGTGCCAGTGCTAACAGGGGGTCCTACGAGCAGTACTTC.

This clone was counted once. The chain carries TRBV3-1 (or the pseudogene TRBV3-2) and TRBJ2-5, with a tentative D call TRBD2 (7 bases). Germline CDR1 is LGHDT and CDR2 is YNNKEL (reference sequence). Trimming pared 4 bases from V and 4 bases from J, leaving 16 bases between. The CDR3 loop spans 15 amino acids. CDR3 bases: TGTGCCAGCAGCCTCCAGGGAGGGGGTGGAGAGACCCAGTACTTC. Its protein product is CASSLQGGGGETQYF.

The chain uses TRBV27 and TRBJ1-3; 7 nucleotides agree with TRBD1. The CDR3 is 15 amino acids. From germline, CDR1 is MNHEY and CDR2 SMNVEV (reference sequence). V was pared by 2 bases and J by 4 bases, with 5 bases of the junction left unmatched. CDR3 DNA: TGTGCCAGCAGTTTACGAGGACAGGTCGGAAACACCATATATTTT. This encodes CASSLRGQVGNTIYF.

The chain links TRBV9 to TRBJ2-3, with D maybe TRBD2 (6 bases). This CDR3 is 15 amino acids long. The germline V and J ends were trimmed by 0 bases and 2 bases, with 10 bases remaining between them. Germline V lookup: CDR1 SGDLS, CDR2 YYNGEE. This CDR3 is CASSVAAGNTDTQYF. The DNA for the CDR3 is TGTGCCAGCAGCGTAGCAGCGGGCAACACAGATACGCAGTATTTT.

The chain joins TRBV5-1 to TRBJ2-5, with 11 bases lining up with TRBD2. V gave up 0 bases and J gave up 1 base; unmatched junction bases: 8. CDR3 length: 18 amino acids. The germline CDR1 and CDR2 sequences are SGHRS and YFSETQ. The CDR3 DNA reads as TGCGCCAGCAGCTTGGGACTAGCGGGACCGTCACCCCAAGAGACCCAGTACTTC. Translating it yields CASSLGLAGPSPQETQYF.

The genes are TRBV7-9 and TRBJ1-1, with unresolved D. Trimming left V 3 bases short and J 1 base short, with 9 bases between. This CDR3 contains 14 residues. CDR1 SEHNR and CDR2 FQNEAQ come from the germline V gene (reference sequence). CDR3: CASSFGNPNTEAFF. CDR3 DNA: TGTGCCAGCAGCTTCGGGAATCCGAACACTGAAGCTTTCTTT.

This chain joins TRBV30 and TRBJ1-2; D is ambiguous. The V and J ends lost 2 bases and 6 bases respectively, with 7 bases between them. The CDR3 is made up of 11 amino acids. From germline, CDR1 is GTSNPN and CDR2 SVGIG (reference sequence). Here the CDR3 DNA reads TGTGCCTGGAGTTCCTACCATGGCTACACCTTC. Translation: CAWSSYHGYTF.

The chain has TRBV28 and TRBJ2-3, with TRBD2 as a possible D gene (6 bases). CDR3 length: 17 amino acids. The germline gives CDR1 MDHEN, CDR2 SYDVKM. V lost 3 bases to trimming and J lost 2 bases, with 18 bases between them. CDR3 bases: TGTGCCAGCAGTTTCCCGACTAGTCCATTCCCCACAGATACGCAGTATTTT. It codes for CASSFPTSPFPTDTQYF.

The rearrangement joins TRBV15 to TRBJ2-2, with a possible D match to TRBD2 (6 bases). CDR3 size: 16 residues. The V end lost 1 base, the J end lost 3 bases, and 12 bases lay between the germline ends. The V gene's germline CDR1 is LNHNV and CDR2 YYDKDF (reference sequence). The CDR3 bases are TGTGCCACCAGCAGAGGGAGGGGACCCTACACCGGGGAGCTGTTTTTT. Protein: CATSRGRGPYTGELFF. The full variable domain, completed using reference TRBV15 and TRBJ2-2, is DAMVIQNPRYQVTQFGKPVTLSCSQTLNHNVMYWYQQKSSQAPKLLFHYYDKDFNNEADTPDNFQSRRPNTSFCFLDIRSPGLGDTAMYLCATSRGRGPYTGELFFGEGSRLTVL.

The CDR3 sequence: CASIKLAGVSNEQFF. The CDR3 DNA reads as TGCGCCAGCATAAAACTAGCGGGAGTTTCTAATGAGCAGTTCTTC. This chain links TRBV10-2 with TRBJ2-1, with 11 nucleotides matching TRBD2. The CDR3 is made up of 15 amino acids. Germline lookup yields CDR1 WSHSY and CDR2 SAAADI. Unmatched junction bases numbered 9, after V lost 7 bases and J lost 7 bases.

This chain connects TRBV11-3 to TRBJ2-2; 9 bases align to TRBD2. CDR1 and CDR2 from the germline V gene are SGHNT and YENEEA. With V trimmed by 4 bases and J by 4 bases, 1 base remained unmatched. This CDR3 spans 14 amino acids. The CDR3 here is CASSSLAGTGELFF. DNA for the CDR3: TGTGCCAGCAGCTCACTAGCGGGCACCGGGGAGCTGTTTTTT.

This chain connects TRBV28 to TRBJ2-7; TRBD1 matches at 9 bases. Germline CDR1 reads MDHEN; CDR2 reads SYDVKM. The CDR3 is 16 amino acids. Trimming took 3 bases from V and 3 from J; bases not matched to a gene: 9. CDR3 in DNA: TGTGCCAGCAGTTTTACGCCGGGACAGGGATTCTACGAGCAGTACTTC. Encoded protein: CASSFTPGQGFYEQYF.

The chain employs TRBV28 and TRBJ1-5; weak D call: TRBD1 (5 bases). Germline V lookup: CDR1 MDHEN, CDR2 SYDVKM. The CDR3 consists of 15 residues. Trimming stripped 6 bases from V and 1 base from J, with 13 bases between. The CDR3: CASSTTQGSNQPQHF. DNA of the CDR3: TGTGCCAGCAGCACTACCCAGGGCAGCAATCAGCCCCAGCATTTT.